Detailed here is one T cell receptor beta chain. This record comes from a study of blood T cell repertoires in COVID-19. Study context: Spain, Italy and the United States supplied samples that represented acute and convalescent COVID-19.

Per the authors' pipeline: Amplification of reference gene primers was used by the study to estimate nucleated cell counts. Assay: immunoSEQ multiplex PCR; the TCRdb copy retains only in-frame clones and omits some. That table gives V, J and clone size, and the DNA gave D and trimming. The sample consists of about 150,000 clones, 75% to 90% of them appearing once. This CDR3 contains 14 residues. J gave up 2 bases and V 5 bases, and 0 bases lay outside the gene matches. Germline CDR1 is SGHRS and CDR2 is YFSETQ. This TCR came from a man in his 60s with acute or convalescent COVID-19. The V and J genes are TRBV5-1 and TRBJ2-1; TRBD2 matches at 11 bases. The sequencing sample was made of peripheral blood. CDR3 region: CASRTSGTYNEQFF. DNA of the CDR3: TGCGCCAGCAGGACTAGCGGGACCTACAATGAGCAGTTCTTC.